This TCR beta chain was recorded in a study of blood T cell repertoires in COVID-19. Study overall: Acute and convalescent COVID-19 samples came from the United States, Italy and Spain. From T cells, B-cell-depleted T cells, or PBMCs came the material, which was cDNA or gDNA.

Repertoires were generated with immunoSEQ multiplex PCR, while TCRdb's copy carries only in-frame clones and drops some. The sample shows tens of thousands of clones, about 83% of them seen only once. Losses at the gene ends were 4 bases for V and 4 bases for J; bases not matched to a gene: 3. CDR3 length: 13 residues. Germline CDR1 reads SGHTA; CDR2 reads FQGTGA. The rearrangement joins TRBV7-3 to TRBJ2-5, with 7 positions matching TRBD1. The sequence was collected from a human donor in a cohort sampled during active COVID-19. The source material was peripheral blood. The CDR3 bases are TGTGCCAGCAGCTCGACAGGGACAGAGACCCAGTACTTC. Translated, it gives CASSSTGTETQYF.